This entry is about one T cell receptor beta chain. Its antigen is currently unknown. Measured with immunoSEQ multiplex PCR; TCRdb has only the in-frame clones, and not every one. This sample has 100,000 to 150,000 clones, with around 90% found just once. The data belong to a study of cytomegalovirus exposure and HLA in healthy donors. General study findings and limits: The study listed 150 to 200 cytomegalovirus-associated TCR beta chains.

CDR3 size: 15 residues. J was trimmed by 6 bases and V by 6 bases; bases with no gene match: 12. Germline CDR1 MDHEN, CDR2 SYDVKM. This sequence originates from a woman under 30 in good health and CMV-seronegative. V is TRBV28 and J is TRBJ1-2; TRBD1 aligns across 8 bases. The sequencing input was PBMCs. In nucleotides, the CDR3 is TGTGCCAGCAGGAGAGGCAGGGGGCAAAAAGATGGCTACACCTTC. Protein product: CASRRGRGQKDGYTF.